This T cell receptor beta chain was sequenced in a study of T cell responses to AZD1222 COVID-19 vaccine. Study-wide background: Pooling was applied to second doses at about 4 or about 12 weeks.

Study-wide results and caveats: Dominant CD4 TCR responses targeted spike regions 160-218 and 743-854. Unmutated variant regions are reportedly targeted by nearly half of spike-specific TCRs.

The CDR3 covers 15 residues. The germline V and J ends were trimmed by 7 bases and 3 bases, with 18 bases remaining between them. From germline, CDR1 is SQVTM and CDR2 ANQGSEA. This clone was observed a few times. As yet, its antigen is unknown. Method: immunoSEQ multiplex PCR; TCRdb's copy keeps in-frame clones and lacks some. The sample lists some 170,000 clones; 85% to 95% were seen once. The receptor's source is an adult in good health. The chain is built from TRBV29-1 and TRBJ2-2; D is possibly TRBD2 (6 bases). This sample comprised peripheral blood, obtained on day 0 of AZD1222 vaccination. The CDR3 region is CSARRGRGDTGELFF. The CDR3 DNA follows: TGCAGCGCCCGGCGGGGCCGAGGCGACACCGGGGAGCTGTTTTTT.